This T cell receptor beta chain comes out of a study of neoadjuvant anti-PD-1 for oral cavity cancer. The CDR3 runs to 15 residues. In germline, CDR1 is MNHEY, CDR2 SVGAGI. V dropped 2 bases and J dropped 4; count of bases not matched to a gene: 3. The assay was immunoSEQ multiplex PCR, and TCRdb's table has in-frame clones only and misses some. The sample comprises over 11,000 clones, 70% of which are singletons, and approximately 2.1% rests with the top ten. This receptor was identified in a person between 35 and 79 years old with oral cavity squamous cell carcinoma. The chain uses TRBV6-5 and TRBJ2-7, with 12 bases that match TRBD1. The specimen was PBMCs, collected before nivolumab (anti-PD-1) treatment. CDR3 amino acids: CASSYGTGGAYEQYF. In DNA form, the CDR3 reads TGTGCCAGCAGTTACGGGACAGGGGGCGCATACGAGCAGTACTTC.